Listed below are T cell receptor beta chains from one sample, sequenced in a study of blood T cell repertoires in COVID-19. The protocol was immunoSEQ multiplex PCR, while the TCRdb copy is restricted to in-frame clones and leaves out a portion. The table lists hundreds of thousands of clones, around 90% of them singletons. Input material: peripheral blood. The source of these receptors is an elderly man with acute or convalescent COVID-19. Both conserved end residues are part of each CDR3. The D gene is left open where the match is weak. Clone size, where shown, is once, few, many, or a class for clones that have expanded.

v_gene: TRBV28
j_gene: TRBJ1-5
abundance: .
d_gene: TRBD1
CDR3nt: TGTGCCAGCATGGAAGGGACAGGGGTGTTTGTTCAGCCCCAGCATTTT
CDR3aa: CASMEGTGVFVQPQHF

v_gene: TRBV6-5
j_gene: TRBJ1-2
abundance: few
d_gene: .
CDR3nt: TGTGCCAGCAGCTACCTACGGGGGTTTAACTATGGCTACACCTTC
CDR3aa: CASSYLRGFNYGYTF

v_gene: TRBV7-2
j_gene: TRBJ2-5
abundance: .
d_gene: TRBD2
CDR3nt: TGTGCCAGCAGCTCTCCGGGACTAGCGGGGGTAGGGACCCAGTACTTC
CDR3aa: CASSSPGLAGVGTQYF

v_gene: TRBV5-1
j_gene: TRBJ2-7
abundance: once
d_gene: TRBD1
CDR3nt: TGCGCCAGCAGCACTGGACAGGGGGCGTACGAGCAGTACTTC
CDR3aa: CASSTGQGAYEQYF

v_gene: TRBV13
j_gene: TRBJ1-1
abundance: .
d_gene: .
CDR3nt: TGTGCCAGCAGCCTCAGTAAGAACACTGAAGCTTTCTTT
CDR3aa: CASSLSKNTEAFF

v_gene: TRBV5-5
j_gene: TRBJ2-7
abundance: .
d_gene: .
CDR3nt: TGTGCCAGCAGCCTGGGAGGAGGGGCGGTCTACGAGCAGTACTTC
CDR3aa: CASSLGGGAVYEQYF

v_gene: TRBV2
j_gene: TRBJ2-7
abundance: .
d_gene: TRBD1
CDR3nt: TGTGCCAGCAGTATGGGACAGGCTGCCCACGAGCAGTACTTC
CDR3aa: CASSMGQAAHEQYF

v_gene: TRBV29-1
j_gene: TRBJ2-1
abundance: .
d_gene: TRBD1
CDR3nt: TGCAGCGTTGAAGTAGGCCAGGGGGTTGGGAATGAGCAGTTCTTC
CDR3aa: CSVEVGQGVGNEQFF

v_gene: TRBV9
j_gene: TRBJ2-1
abundance: .
d_gene: .
CDR3nt: TGTGCCAGCAGCGTATACGGTTCGGGGGAGCAGTTCTTC
CDR3aa: CASSVYGSGEQFF

v_gene: TRBV6-6
j_gene: TRBJ2-1
abundance: .
d_gene: .
CDR3nt: TGTGCCAGCAGGGGGAGCTCCTACAATGAGCAGTTCTTC
CDR3aa: CASRGSSYNEQFF

v_gene: TRBV7-6
j_gene: TRBJ1-6
abundance: .
d_gene: .
CDR3nt: TGTGCCAGCAGCCCGGGACTGGGCCCCTCACCCCTCCACTTT
CDR3aa: CASSPGLGPSPLHF

v_gene: TRBV2
j_gene: TRBJ1-2
abundance: .
d_gene: TRBD1
CDR3nt: TGTGCCAGCAGGCAAAGACAGGGGGGCGACTATGGCTACACCTTC
CDR3aa: CASRQRQGGDYGYTF

v_gene: TRBV7-8
j_gene: TRBJ2-1
abundance: .
d_gene: TRBD2
CDR3nt: TGTGCCAGCAGCCCCAGCGGGGGATCCTACAATGAGCAGTTCTTC
CDR3aa: CASSPSGGSYNEQFF